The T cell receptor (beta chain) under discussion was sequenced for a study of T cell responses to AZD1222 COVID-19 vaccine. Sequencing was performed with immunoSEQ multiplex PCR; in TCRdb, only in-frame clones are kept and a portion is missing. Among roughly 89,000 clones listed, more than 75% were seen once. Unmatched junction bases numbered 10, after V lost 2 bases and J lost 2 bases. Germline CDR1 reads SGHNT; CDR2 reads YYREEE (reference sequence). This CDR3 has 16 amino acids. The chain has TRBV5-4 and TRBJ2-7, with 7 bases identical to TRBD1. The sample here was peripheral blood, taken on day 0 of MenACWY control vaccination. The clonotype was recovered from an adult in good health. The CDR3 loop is CASSFRLSDRTYEQYF. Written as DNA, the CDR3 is TGTGCCAGCAGCTTTAGGCTATCGGACAGGACCTACGAGCAGTACTTC.